What follows is one T cell receptor beta chain and its context. The target antigen is unknown. These data come from a study of blood T cells in healthy people across ages. The V gene's germline CDR1 is DFQATT and CDR2 SNEGSKA (reference sequence). Trimming took 1 base from V and 2 from J; bases not matched to a gene: 15. This CDR3 region has 21 residues. Combining a sample-barcoded 5' primer with a J-beta primer mix, a second PCR ran for about 7 to 11 cycles. TCRdb independently ran MiXCR on the 5' RACE reads; one entry per CDR3 protein. This table holds about 1,400,000 distinct CDR3 sequences, approximately 60% found once. Study results and limitations: Any changes in expanded clonotypes were possibly confounded, as donor CMV status remained unknown.

PBMCs numbering at least 6.5 million were isolated per sample. The chain links TRBV20-1 to TRBJ2-3; 16 nucleotides align to TRBD2. Source material: blood. The sequence was obtained from a man aged 18 to 30 in good health. CDR3 sequence: CSARVGLGTSGGARITDTQYF. CDR3 bases: TGCAGTGCTAGAGTGGGGCTGGGGACTAGCGGGGGGGCAAGAATCACAGATACGCAGTATTTT.